This TCR beta chain was found in a study of chemoradiotherapy in HPV16-positive cancers. Study outcomes and limitations: Candidate HPV-specific clones and E7-related TCR motifs grew in tumor during treatment.

As for this clone: The antigen is undetermined.

Germline V gives CDR1 SGDLS, CDR2 YYNGEE. Between the trimmed V and J ends, which lost 3 bases and 2 bases, there was a span of 12 bases. This CDR3 spans 14 amino acids. Sequencing was performed with immunoSEQ multiplex PCR; in TCRdb, only in-frame clones are kept and a portion is missing. There are fewer than 30,000 clones in the sample; roughly 94% occur only once, and 2.7% lies in the top ten. Samples were taken several times over chemoradiotherapy. The receptor's source is a human donor with HPV-associated anogenital cancer. J is TRBJ2-7 and V is TRBV9; D is unresolved. Collection took place from a patient who underwent chemoradiotherapy. CDR3 sequence (DNA): TGTGCCAGCAGCGAAGGGAATGCACCCTACGAGCAGTACTTC. This gives the protein CASSEGNAPYEQYF. The entire variable domain, with the rest obtained from reference TRBV9 and TRBJ2-7, is as follows: DSGVTQTPKHLITATGQRVTLRCSPRSGDLSVYWYQQSLDQGLQFLIQYYNGEERAKGNILERFSAQQFPDLHSELNLSSLELGDSALYFCASSEGNAPYEQYFGPGTRLTVT.